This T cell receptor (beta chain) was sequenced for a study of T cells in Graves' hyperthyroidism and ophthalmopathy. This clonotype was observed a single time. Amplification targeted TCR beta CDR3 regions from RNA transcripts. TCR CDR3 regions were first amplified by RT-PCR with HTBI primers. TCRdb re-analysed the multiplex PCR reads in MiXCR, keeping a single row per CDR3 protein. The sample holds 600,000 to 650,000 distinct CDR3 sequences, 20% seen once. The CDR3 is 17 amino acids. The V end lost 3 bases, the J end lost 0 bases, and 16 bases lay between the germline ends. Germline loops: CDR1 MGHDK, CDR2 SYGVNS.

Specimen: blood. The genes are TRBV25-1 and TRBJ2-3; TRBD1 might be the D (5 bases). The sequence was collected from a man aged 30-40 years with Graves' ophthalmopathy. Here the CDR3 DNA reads TGTGCCAGCAGTGACTTGTGGGCAGGGCCGAGCACAGATACGCAGTATTTT. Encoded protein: CASSDLWAGPSTDTQYF.